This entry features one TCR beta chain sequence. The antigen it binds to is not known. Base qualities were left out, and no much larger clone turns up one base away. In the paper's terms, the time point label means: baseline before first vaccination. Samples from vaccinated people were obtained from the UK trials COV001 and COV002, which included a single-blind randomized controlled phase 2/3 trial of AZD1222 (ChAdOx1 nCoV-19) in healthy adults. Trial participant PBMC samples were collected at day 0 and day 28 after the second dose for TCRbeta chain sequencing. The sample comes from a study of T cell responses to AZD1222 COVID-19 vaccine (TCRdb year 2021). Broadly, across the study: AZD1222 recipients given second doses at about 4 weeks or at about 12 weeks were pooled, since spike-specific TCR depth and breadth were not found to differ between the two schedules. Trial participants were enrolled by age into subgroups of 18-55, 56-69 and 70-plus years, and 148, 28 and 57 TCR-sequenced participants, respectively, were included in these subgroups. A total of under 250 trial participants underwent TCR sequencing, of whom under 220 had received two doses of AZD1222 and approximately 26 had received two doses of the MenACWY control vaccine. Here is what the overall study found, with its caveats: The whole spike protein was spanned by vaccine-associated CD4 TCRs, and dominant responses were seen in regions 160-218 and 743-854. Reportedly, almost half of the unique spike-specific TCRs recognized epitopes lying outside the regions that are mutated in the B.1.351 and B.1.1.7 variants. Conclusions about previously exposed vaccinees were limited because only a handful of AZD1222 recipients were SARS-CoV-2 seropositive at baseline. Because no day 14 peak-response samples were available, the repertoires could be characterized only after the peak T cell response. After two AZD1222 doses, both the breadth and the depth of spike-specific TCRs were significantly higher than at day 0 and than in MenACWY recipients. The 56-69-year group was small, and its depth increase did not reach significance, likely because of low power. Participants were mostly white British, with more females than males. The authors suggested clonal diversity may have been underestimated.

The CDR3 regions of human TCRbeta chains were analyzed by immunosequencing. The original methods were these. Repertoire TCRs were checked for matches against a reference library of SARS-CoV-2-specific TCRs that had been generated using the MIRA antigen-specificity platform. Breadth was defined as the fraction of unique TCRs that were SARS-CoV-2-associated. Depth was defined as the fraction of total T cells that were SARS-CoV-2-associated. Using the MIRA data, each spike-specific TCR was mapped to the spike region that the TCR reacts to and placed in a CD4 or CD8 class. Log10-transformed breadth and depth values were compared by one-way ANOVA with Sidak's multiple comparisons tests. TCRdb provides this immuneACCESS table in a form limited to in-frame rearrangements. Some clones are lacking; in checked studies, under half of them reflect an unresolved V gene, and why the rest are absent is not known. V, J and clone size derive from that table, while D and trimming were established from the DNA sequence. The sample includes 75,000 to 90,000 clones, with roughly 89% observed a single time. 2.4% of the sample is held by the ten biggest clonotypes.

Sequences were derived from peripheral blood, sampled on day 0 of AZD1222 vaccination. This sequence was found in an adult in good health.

CDR3 reads: CASGPGLAGSSEQFF. In nucleotides, the sequence is TGTGCTAGTGGTCCGGGACTAGCGGGAAGCAGCGAGCAGTTCTTC. This sequence uses TRBV12-5 and TRBJ2-1, and 13 junction bases match TRBD2. The germline V gene specifies LGHNT as CDR1 and FRNRAP as CDR2. The CDR3 covers 15 residues, taking in both the cysteine and the phenylalanine. Just the 45-base CDR3 DNA is kept, in frame starting at base 1. V has 5 bases trimmed and J has 10 bases trimmed; junction bases matching no gene number 8.